The next 5 T cell receptor beta chains were all read from a single sample in a study of blood T cell repertoires in COVID-19. Assay: immunoSEQ multiplex PCR; the TCRdb copy retains only in-frame clones and omits some. The sample yields nearly 110,000 clones, around 90% seen once. The sequenced sample consisted of peripheral blood. The receptors stem from a middle-aged man with active or convalescent COVID-19.

This clone occurred once. The chain carries TRBV14 and TRBJ2-6, with 10 bases lining up with TRBD2. With 4 bases clipped from V and 2 bases from J, the junction kept 5 bases outside the gene matches. This CDR3 contains 17 residues. Germline-derived CDR1 and CDR2 are SGHDN and FVKESK. The DNA for the CDR3 is TGTGCCAGCAGCCCGCTAGCGGGAGTAGCTGGGGCCAACGTCCTGACTTTC. It encodes CASSPLAGVAGANVLTF.

V usage is TRBV7-2 and J usage is TRBJ2-1; D remains ambiguous. In germline, CDR1 is SGHTA, CDR2 FQGNSA. The CDR3 contains 14 residues. Trimming cost V 5 bases and J 7 bases, with 15 bases left between them. The CDR3 DNA follows: TGTGCCAGCAGCGGATACTCTATCGGGAATGAGCAGTTCTTC. Translating it yields CASSGYSIGNEQFF.

In its sample, this clone was seen a few times. The chain is built from TRBV30 and TRBJ1-5; D possibly corresponds to TRBD1 (6 bases). The V gene's germline CDR1 is GTSNPN and CDR2 SVGIG (reference sequence). Trimming took 2 bases from V and 5 from J, leaving 13 bases between them. CDR3 size: 14 residues. CDR3 DNA: TGTGCCTGGAGTAAGTGGGGGGGGCATCAGCCCCAGCATTTT. As protein: CAWSKWGGHQPQHF.

The V gene is TRBV4-3, the J gene TRBJ1-4; 8 positions agree with TRBD1. CDR1 is LGHNA and CDR2 is YSLEER in the germline V gene. V was pared by 4 bases and J by 0 bases, with 13 bases of the junction left unmatched. The CDR3 spans 19 residues. In DNA form, the CDR3 reads TGCGCCAGCAGCCCCAGAAATTTTAGACAGGGGACAACTAATGAAAAACTGTTTTTT. Protein: CASSPRNFRQGTTNEKLFF.

The chain carries TRBV9 and TRBJ2-5; D is unclear. The CDR3 sequence is 14 residues long. Germline CDR1 and CDR2: SGDLS and YYNGEE. V lost 0 bases, J lost 5 bases, and 11 bases lay in between. CDR3 in amino acids: CASSVDPQLETQYF. The CDR3 DNA sequence: TGTGCCAGCAGCGTAGATCCACAGTTGGAGACCCAGTACTTC.